The 6 T cell receptor beta chains given below trace back to one sample, sequenced in a study of CD8 T cells in Susac syndrome. An amount of RNA that ranged from 0.5 to 1 ug was reverse transcribed with random hexamers. TCRdb reprocessed the immunoSEQ multiplex PCR reads via MiXCR and lists one record per CDR3 protein. The sample records 200,000 or so distinct CDR3 sequences, roughly 96% being singletons. Sequencing was done on a sample of CD4+ T cells from PBMCs. The receptor source for this set is a human donor with multiple sclerosis.

For the CDR3, the DNA is TGTGCCACAGCACGCTGGGGAAACCAGGACGAGCAGTACTTC. Translated: CATARWGNQDEQYF. V usage is TRBV2 and J usage is TRBJ2-7, with unresolved D. The V gene lost 10 bases and the J gene lost 5 bases, with 21 bases spanning the gap. Germline CDR1 and CDR2: SNHLY and FYNNEI. The CDR3 has 14 amino acids.

The DNA of the CDR3 is TGTGCCAGCAGCTTACCGTGGGGAGAGACCCAGTACTTC. It encodes CASSLPWGETQYF. The V and J genes are TRBV11-2 and TRBJ2-5; unclear D gene. Trimming left V 2 bases short and J 4 bases short, with 8 bases between. The CDR3 has 13 amino acids. Per germline, CDR1 SGHAT and CDR2 FQNNGV.

The chain links TRBV5-1 to TRBJ2-4; D is perhaps TRBD1 (6 bases). The CDR3 runs to 13 residues. Deletions cut 1 base from V and 11 bases from J, with 13 bases between. Germline-derived CDR1 and CDR2 are SGHRS and YFSETQ. The CDR3 coding sequence is TGCGCCAGCAGCTTGAGGACAGAGGGGGTTCAGTACTTC. As protein: CASSLRTEGVQYF. Combining the CDR3 with reference TRBV5-1 and TRBJ2-4 gives the whole variable domain KAGVTQTPRYLIKTRGQQVTLSCSPISGHRSVSWYQQTPGQGLQFLFEYFSETQRNKGNFPGRFSGRQFSNSRSEMNVSTLELGDSALYLCASSLRTEGVQYFGAGTRLSVL.

The chain uses TRBV24-1 and TRBJ2-3; TRBD2 might be the D (6 bases). Looked up from germline, CDR1 is KGHDR and CDR2 is SFDVKD. This CDR3 is built from 14 residues. V was cut by 10 bases and J by 5 bases, with 18 bases left in between. In nucleotides, the CDR3 is TGTGCCACTAGCGGCGGCTTGGGAGGAGATACGCAGTATTTT. Its protein is CATSGGLGGDTQYF.

This clonotype was detected once. This rearrangement joins TRBV20-1 to TRBJ1-1; the D is unclear. From germline, CDR1 is DFQATT and CDR2 SNEGSKA (reference sequence). The CDR3 has 13 amino acids. This chain's CDR3 is CTPQRRKDTEAFF. CDR3 in DNA: TGCACCCCCCAGCGCAGGAAGGATACTGAAGCTTTCTTT.

This chain connects TRBV12-3 or TRBV12-4 to TRBJ2-1, with D unresolved. The CDR3 sequence is 14 residues long. V lost 4 bases to trimming and J lost 5 bases, with 12 bases between them. In nucleotides, the CDR3 is TGTGCCAGCAGTTCGCCCCCCATCGACAATGAGCAGTTCTTC. This gives the protein CASSSPPIDNEQFF.